A selection of T cell receptor beta chains follows, all from one sample in a study of metastatic and nonmetastatic thyroid tumors. TCRdb used MiXCR to call clones anew from the PCR reads. There are under 50,000 clones in the sample; over 20% occur only once, and approximately 3.6% lies in the top ten. The sequenced sample was blood. All receptors come from a male donor with papillary thyroid cancer or a benign thyroid nodule (not recorded which). Some clones in this sample may be carry-over from other donors' samples. Each CDR3 is given with its conserved first and last residue. The D gene is left open where the match is weak. Part of the rows lack a size; the others show once, few, many or a class for expanded clones.

j_gene,d_gene,v_gene,abundance,CDR3aa,CDR3nt
TRBJ2-5,.,TRBV6-4,.,CASSERVGEETQYF,TGTGCCAGCAGTGAAAGGGTTGGCGAAGAGACCCAGTACTTC
TRBJ2-1,TRBD2,TRBV20-1,.,CSATGTSSYNEQFF,TGCAGTGCAACCGGGACTAGTAGCTACAATGAGCAGTTCTTC
TRBJ1-5,.,TRBV30,.,CAWGVGNQPQHF,TGTGCCTGGGGAGTGGGCAATCAGCCCCAGCATTTT
TRBJ2-3,TRBD2,TRBV7-8,many,CASSLAGRGPSTDTQYF,TGTGCCAGCAGCTTAGCCGGGAGGGGCCCGAGCACAGATACGCAGTATTTT
TRBJ2-1,TRBD2,TRBV5-1,many,CASTAAGGRDYNEQFF,TGCGCCAGCACCGCAGCGGGAGGGCGTGACTACAATGAGCAGTTCTTC
TRBJ2-2,.,TRBV27,many,CASSIFDRTGELFF,TGTGCCAGCAGTATCTTCGACAGGACCGGGGAGCTGTTTTTT
TRBJ2-7,.,TRBV5-4,many,CASSPHRDNYEQYF,TGTGCCAGCAGCCCGCACCGGGACAACTACGAGCAGTACTTC
TRBJ2-2,.,TRBV28,.,CATTGNTGELFF,TGTGCCACGACAGGGAACACCGGGGAGCTGTTTTTT
TRBJ2-5,TRBD1,TRBV4-1,many,CASSQEGTEQTQYF,TGCGCCAGCAGCCAAGAAGGGACAGAACAGACCCAGTACTTC
TRBJ2-2,TRBD2,TRBV9,.,CASSVGAGVDTGELFF,TGTGCCAGCAGCGTAGGAGCGGGAGTCGACACCGGGGAGCTGTTTTTT
TRBJ1-1,.,TRBV27,many,CASSSGTEAFF,TGTGCCAGCAGTTCTGGCACTGAAGCTTTCTTT
TRBJ2-2,.,TRBV2,many,CASSDHGATGELFF,TGTGCCAGCAGTGATCACGGTGCCACCGGGGAGCTGTTTTTT
TRBJ2-3,.,TRBV10-1,many,CASSESWEATDTQYF,TGCGCCAGCAGTGAGTCGTGGGAGGCAACAGATACGCAGTATTTT
TRBJ1-2,.,TRBV3-1,many,CASSASRGRRYTF,TGTGCCAGCAGCGCTTCCAGGGGTCGTCGCTACACCTTC
TRBJ1-5,.,TRBV6-2/TRBV6-3,few,CASSHGQIQHF,TGTGCCAGCAGTCACGGACAGATCCAGCATTTT
TRBJ2-1,TRBD2,TRBV20-1,.,CSWTSAGTSYNEQFF,TGCAGTTGGACTAGCGCGGGGACTTCCTACAATGAGCAGTTCTTC
TRBJ1-1,TRBD1,TRBV7-6,many,CASSAMPDRGDEAFF,TGTGCCAGCAGCGCCATGCCGGACAGGGGTGATGAAGCTTTCTTT
TRBJ2-3,.,TRBV20-1,many,CSAGGRGVTDTQYF,TGCAGTGCGGGAGGTAGGGGTGTGACAGATACGCAGTATTTT
TRBJ1-1,.,TRBV5-1,.,CASQPLGVGNTEAFF,TGCGCCAGCCAGCCTCTTGGGGTAGGGAACACTGAAGCTTTCTTT
TRBJ2-7,TRBD1,TRBV6-1,few,CASSEINRGPIIEQYF,TGTGCCAGCAGTGAGATCAACAGGGGGCCCATTATCGAGCAGTACTTC
TRBJ2-1,TRBD2,TRBV10-1,.,CASGDSGSRSEQFF,TGCGCCAGCGGGGATAGCGGGAGCAGAAGTGAGCAGTTCTTC
TRBJ1-4,.,TRBV18,.,CASSPGHGDEKLFF,TGTGCCAGCTCACCGGGACATGGAGATGAGAAACTGTTTTTT
TRBJ1-5,.,TRBV28,many,CASSLRVGVNQPQHF,TGTGCCAGCAGTTTAAGGGTGGGGGTCAATCAGCCCCAGCATTTT